These 25 T cell receptor beta chains share one sample of origin, sequenced in a study of response to subunit inactivated influenza vaccine. TCRdb reanalysed the RT-PCR reads using MiXCR and keeps one entry per CDR3 protein. Here the sample spans roughly 710,000 distinct CDR3 sequences, 14% being singletons. The material was PBMCs from blood, obtained approximately 15 days before vaccination. Receptor source: a man in his fifties who received an inactivated influenza vaccine.

This sequence joins TRBV7-2 and TRBJ2-2; the match to TRBD1 covers 9 bases. V lost 5 bases to trimming and J lost 6 bases; unmatched junction nucleotides: 7. Germline V gene lookup returns CDR1 SGHTA and CDR2 FQGNSA. The CDR3 has 15 residues. Here the CDR3 DNA reads TGTGCCAGCAGCAACCGGGACAGGGTTTCCGGGGAGCTGTTTTTT. Amino acid sequence: CASSNRDRVSGELFF.

The chain has TRBV20-1 and TRBJ2-3; 9 bases match TRBD1. V shed 5 bases and J 4 bases; nucleotides not matched to a gene: 10. There are 15 residues in the CDR3. The germline gives CDR1 DFQATT, CDR2 SNEGSKA (reference sequence). CDR3 bases: TGCAGTGCTTTAGACAGGGGGAAGGTAGCAGATACGCAGTATTTT. Protein: CSALDRGKVADTQYF.

The J gene is TRBJ2-4, the V gene TRBV6-2 or TRBV6-3; D unclear. CDR1 is MNHEY and CDR2 is SVGEGT in the germline V gene. The CDR3 consists of 12 residues. V lost 6 bases and J 9 bases, leaving 12 bases between the germline ends. CDR3 in amino acids: CASRWMDGIQYF. Here the CDR3 DNA reads TGTGCCAGCAGGTGGATGGATGGCATTCAGTACTTC.

The CDR3 bases are TGTGCCAGCAGCCTCGGGGGGCGAACTGTGTACGAGCAGTACTTC. The encoded protein is CASSLGGRTVYEQYF. The rearrangement links TRBV7-9 to TRBJ2-7; weak D call: TRBD2 (7 bases). The CDR3 sequence is 15 residues long. Looked up from germline, CDR1 is SEHNR and CDR2 is FQNEAQ (reference sequence). Trimming removed 5 bases at V and 4 bases at J, with 18 bases between.

The chain uses TRBV30 and TRBJ2-1; D is undetermined. The V gene lost 0 bases and the J gene lost 13 bases, with 10 bases spanning the gap. The CDR3 runs 11 residues. CDR1 is GTSNPN and CDR2 is SVGIG in the germline V gene (reference sequence). For the CDR3, the DNA is TGTGCCTGGAGTGTTGCGAGCGCTCAGTTCTTC. It yields the protein CAWSVASAQFF.

This clonotype was picked up a small number of times. The chain joins TRBV7-2 to TRBJ2-3, with D unresolved. This CDR3 has 12 residues. V was pared by 0 bases and J by 7 bases, with 5 bases between. Per germline, CDR1 SGHTA and CDR2 FQGNSA. CDR3 sequence: CASSLALYTQYF. CDR3 nucleotide sequence: TGTGCCAGCAGCTTAGCGCTTTATACGCAGTATTTT.

The chain carries TRBV6-2 or TRBV6-3 and TRBJ2-1; D perhaps matches TRBD2 (6 bases). Trimming shortened V by 7 bases and J by 8 bases, and 21 bases separated the two germline ends. The CDR3 is made up of 15 amino acids. CDR1 is MNHEY, CDR2 SVGEGT, per germline. The CDR3 bases are TGTGCCAGCATGTACAGCGGGTGGAGAGCACATGAGCAGTTCTTC. This gives the protein CASMYSGWRAHEQFF.

This chain connects TRBV13 to TRBJ1-1, with unresolved D. The CDR3 is 15 residues long. Germline CDR1 PRHDT, CDR2 FYEKMQ (reference sequence). Trimming took 5 bases from V and 1 from J, leaving 14 bases between them. The CDR3 is CASSPERWRNTEAFF. The CDR3 DNA reads as TGTGCCAGCAGCCCGGAAAGATGGAGGAACACTGAAGCTTTCTTT.

V is TRBV29-1 and J is TRBJ2-1; 7 bases fit TRBD1. This CDR3 region has 14 residues. The J segment lost 0 bases and the V segment lost 5 bases, leaving 4 bases of the junction unmatched. Germline V gene data show CDR1 as SQVTM and CDR2 as ANQGSEA. The CDR3 nucleotides are TGCAGCGTTCGGAACAGGGGCTCCTACAATGAGCAGTTCTTC. Its translation is CSVRNRGSYNEQFF.

At least ten counts were recorded for this clonotype. The V call is TRBV7-9, the J call TRBJ2-3; D is perhaps TRBD2 (6 bases). Per the germline V gene, CDR1 is SEHNR and CDR2 is FQNEAQ (reference sequence). With 3 bases removed from V and 2 bases from J, the gap between germline ends came to 12 bases. The length of the CDR3 is 15 residues. The CDR3 reads CASSFVSGPTDTQYF. CDR3 sequence (DNA): TGTGCCAGCAGCTTTGTTAGCGGTCCCACAGATACGCAGTATTTT. The variable domain in full, completed from reference TRBV7-9 and TRBJ2-3, reads DTGVSQNPRHKITKRGQNVTFRCDPISEHNRLYWYRQTLGQGPEFLTYFQNEAQLEKSRLLSDRFSAERPKGSFSTLEIQRTEQGDSAMYLCASSFVSGPTDTQYFGPGTRLTVL.

The V call is TRBV2, the J call TRBJ2-5; TRBD2 aligns across 13 bases. Germline CDR1 and CDR2: SNHLY and FYNNEI. The CDR3 consists of 18 residues. The V segment lost 7 bases and the J segment 4 bases; nucleotides outside the gene matches: 15. The CDR3 coding sequence is TGTGCCAGCAACAGACCGACTAGCGGGGGGCCTTCGGGAGAGACCCAGTACTTC. This sequence encodes CASNRPTSGGPSGETQYF.

This clonotype was detected a few times. The chain uses TRBV12-3 or TRBV12-4 and TRBJ2-1; 14 bases match TRBD2. CDR3 size: 15 residues. The ends lost 7 bases at V and 9 bases at J; junction bases unmatched: 8. This CDR3 is CASKSGLAGVFEQFF. The CDR3 DNA reads TGTGCCAGCAAATCGGGACTAGCGGGAGTATTTGAGCAGTTCTTC.

The chain links TRBV4-3 to TRBJ1-2; no firm D call. The germline CDR1 and CDR2 sequences are LGHNA and YSLEER. The CDR3 is made up of 15 amino acids. Deletions cut 4 bases from V and 2 bases from J, with 14 bases between. The CDR3 loop is CASSLDRKRNYGYTF. The DNA for the CDR3 is TGCGCCAGCAGCCTAGATAGGAAAAGGAACTATGGCTACACCTTC.

J is TRBJ1-4 and V is TRBV6-1, with a possible D match to TRBD1 (5 bases). Germline CDR1 is MNHNS and CDR2 is SASEGT. The CDR3 extends over 15 amino acids. The V gene lost 0 bases and the J gene lost 3 bases, with 8 bases spanning the gap. CDR3 in amino acids: CASSEAGAANEKLFF. The CDR3 region has the DNA TGTGCCAGCAGTGAAGCTGGGGCAGCTAATGAAAAACTGTTTTTT.

In its sample, this clonotype was seen a few times. V gene TRBV3-1 combines with J gene TRBJ2-3; TRBD2 aligns across 11 bases. Germline V lookup: CDR1 LGHDT, CDR2 YNNKEL (reference sequence). The V segment lost 9 bases and the J segment 5 bases; nucleotides outside the gene matches: 13. The CDR3 loop spans 16 amino acids. For the CDR3, the DNA is TGTGCCAGTTCTCCCTATAGCGGGGGGGCTGGAGATACGCAGTATTTT. Its translation is CASSPYSGGAGDTQYF.

This clonotype has more than one count but fewer than ten. The gene calls are TRBV7-2 and TRBJ2-7; perhaps TRBD2 as D (6 bases). Germline values: CDR1 SGHTA, CDR2 FQGNSA. V lost 4 bases to trimming and J lost 2 bases, with 18 bases between them. The CDR3 totals 16 residues. The CDR3 DNA reads TGTGCCAGCAGCTCCTACTTCGGACTACGAACCTACGAGCAGTACTTC. Translated, it gives CASSSYFGLRTYEQYF. The whole variable domain, filled in from reference TRBV7-2 and TRBJ2-7, reads GAGVSQSPSNKVTEKGKDVELRCDPISGHTALYWYRQSLGQGLEFLIYFQGNSAPDKSGLPSDRFSAERTGGSVSTLTIQRTQQEDSAVYLCASSSYFGLRTYEQYFGPGTRLTVT.

Many counts were recorded for this clonotype. V gene TRBV10-3 combines with J gene TRBJ2-3; no clear D. CDR3 length: 13 residues. In germline, CDR1 is ENHRY, CDR2 SYGVKD. The V and J ends lost 0 bases and 4 bases respectively, with 5 bases between them. The CDR3 DNA follows: TGTGCCATCAGTGAGTCCACCGCAGATACGCAGTATTTT. Its protein is CAISESTADTQYF.

V is TRBV12-3 or TRBV12-4 and J is TRBJ2-5, with 7 positions matching TRBD2. The CDR3 is made up of 15 amino acids. Losses at the gene ends were 3 bases for V and 0 bases for J; bases not matched to a gene: 4. The CDR3 nucleotides read TGTGCCAGCAGTTTTGGGGGGGTGTACCAAGAGACCCAGTACTTC. This translates into CASSFGGVYQETQYF.

The sample holds a few counts of this clonotype. The chain joins TRBV14 to TRBJ2-5, with TRBD1 matching 8 bases. The V gene's germline CDR1 is SGHDN and CDR2 FVKESK. The CDR3 consists of 14 residues. Trimming at V came to 3 bases and at J to 5 bases, leaving 5 bases not matched to a gene. The CDR3 region is CASSQWTGFETQYF. The CDR3 DNA follows: TGTGCCAGCAGCCAGTGGACAGGGTTCGAGACCCAGTACTTC.

This clonotype was observed a handful of times. The chain employs TRBV5-1 and TRBJ2-7, with D possibly called TRBD1 or TRBD2 (6 bases each). Trimming left V 7 bases short and J 9 bases short, with 20 bases between. Germline loops: CDR1 SGHRS, CDR2 YFSETQ. This CDR3 region has 13 residues. The CDR3 sequence: CASAFSGAGVQYF. The CDR3 nucleotides are TGCGCCAGCGCATTTTCGGGGGCTGGGGTGCAGTACTTC.

The chain carries TRBV20-1 and TRBJ2-5, with 8 bases aligning to TRBD2. After removal of 6 bases from V and 6 bases from J, the junction contained 9 bases not matched to a gene. The CDR3 has 13 residues. Germline values: CDR1 DFQATT, CDR2 SNEGSKA (reference sequence). This CDR3 is CSANGGEGKTQYF. DNA for the CDR3: TGCAGTGCAAACGGGGGGGAGGGAAAGACCCAGTACTTC.

This clonotype was found a few times. The V and J genes are TRBV5-1 and TRBJ2-3, with D uncertain. This CDR3 has 14 residues. V lost 1 base to trimming and J lost 5 bases, with 11 bases between them. In germline, CDR1 is SGHRS, CDR2 YFSETQ. The CDR3 DNA sequence: TGCGCCAGCAGCTTGACGTCTAATGGAGATACGCAGTATTTT. This translates into CASSLTSNGDTQYF.

This clonotype came up a few times. This rearrangement joins TRBV12-3 or TRBV12-4 to TRBJ2-2; 7 nucleotides line up with TRBD1. With V trimmed by 5 bases and J by 2 bases, 5 bases remained unmatched. This CDR3 has 15 amino acids. Here the CDR3 DNA reads TGTGCCAGCAGTCGGGACAGTTTAAACACCGGGGAGCTGTTTTTT. This codes for CASSRDSLNTGELFF.

The chain links TRBV7-2 to TRBJ1-2; no firm D call. This CDR3 region has 15 residues. Trimming took 5 bases from V and 2 from J, leaving 15 bases between them. CDR1 is SGHTA, CDR2 FQGNSA, per germline. CDR3 residues: CASSTAGGPNYGYTF. The CDR3 DNA reads TGTGCCAGCAGCACAGCAGGAGGGCCGAACTATGGCTACACCTTC.

This clonotype was found many times. The CDR3 DNA follows: TGTGCCAGCAGTGAGGGACGTCCAGTCTCTGGAAACACCATATATTTT. The encoded protein is CASSEGRPVSGNTIYF. V usage is TRBV2 and J usage is TRBJ1-3; maybe TRBD1 (5 bases). With 3 bases removed from V and 0 bases from J, the gap between germline ends came to 12 bases. Germline values: CDR1 SNHLY, CDR2 FYNNEI. The CDR3 contains 16 residues. Looking up the rest from reference TRBV2 and TRBJ1-3 gives the full variable domain: EPEVTQTPSHQVTQMGQEVILRCVPISNHLYFYWYRQILGQKVEFLVSFYNNEISEKSEIFDDQFSVERPDGSNFTLKIRSTKLEDSAMYFCASSEGRPVSGNTIYFGEGSWLTVV.